One T cell receptor beta chain is described in this entry. Its antigen specificity is not known. Base qualities are not at hand, and no much larger clone is one base apart. These data originate in a study of cytomegalovirus exposure and HLA in healthy donors listed by TCRdb under 2017. Regarding the study in general: An earlier analysis of 587 of the donors reported 250 to 300 Gb of sequence data and 95 million to 120 million unique TCR beta sequences obtained from around 170 million T cells. Roughly 300 gigabases of sequencing data and approximately 85 million unique TCR sequences were included in an early release covering several hundred HLA-typed donors. Of the approximately 400 genotyped donors, roughly 80% were placed in the genetic ancestry cluster associated with self-reported Caucasian donors. The study aimed to test whether signatures of past pathogen exposure could be identified by cataloging public T cell receptors. The study used immunosequencing to profile the T cell repertoires of several hundred subjects and linked those repertoires to cytomegalovirus serostatus. Along with the approximately 620-subject first cohort, a separate validation cohort of 120 different subjects was used. To predict cytomegalovirus infection status, the study brought together high-throughput TCR immunosequencing, statistical association of individual TCRs with disease status, and machine learning. A later analysis re-analyzed previously published TCR beta repertoires from 666 donors and added high-resolution HLA genotyping to study TCR occurrence patterns. Rather than drawing on any new phenotypic data, the later analysis identified candidate immune exposures from TCR beta sequences and the way those sequences occurred across donors. An earlier analysis of 587 of the donors applied high-throughput TCR beta sequencing to assess whether each TCR beta V gene segment acted as functional or pseudogenic. Donor age, sex, ethnicity and CMV serostatus were compiled together with the repertoire data. In a later genetic analysis, genome-wide SNP genotypes for about 60% of the 666 donors were used, and that subset was treated as a discovery cohort. Every repertoire in the discovery cohort had been generated on one and the same sequencing platform. Both class I and class II loci were covered by HLA typing, at four-digit resolution. The number of typed donors differed by locus: roughly 620-630 for A, B, C, DRB1 and DQB1; 522 for DQA1; 606 for DPA1; and approximately 450 for DPB1. Roughly five DR-DQ haplotypes were treated as single units for association and clustering because of strong linkage in the cohort. Across approximately 400 genotyped donors of the cohort, an average of roughly 250,000 unique TCR beta nucleotide sequences per donor were sequenced, and roughly 18% of those sequences were non-productive. Overall study results and their limits: A further reported finding was that TCR beta sequences accurately predicted the HLA-A and HLA-B alleles for most subjects in the first cohort. In the study, approximately 150 TCR beta chains were listed as associated with cytomegalovirus. A later analysis reported that several top co-occurrence clusters appeared linked to parvovirus B19, influenza, CMV and Epstein-Barr virus. A later genetic analysis reported fewer N-insertions in productive TCRs among donors in an Asian-associated ancestry cluster than the approximately 670-donor mean. In a later analysis, HLA-associated TCR beta chains were found to be more clonally expanded and to have lower generation probabilities than equally common non-associated chains. The 87-base-pair reads could not distinguish some IMGT-functional V segments, including TRBV6-2 and TRBV6-3, so those segments were excluded. Across donors, most TCR sequences were observed very rarely, whereas some public TCRs were present in many individuals. A later analysis found that most CMV-associated TCR beta chains appeared HLA-restricted, with HLA associations seemingly driven largely by CMV exposure. Three of the identified cytomegalovirus-associated TCR beta chains were confirmed in vitro to be specific for cytomegalovirus antigens. When HLA alleles, especially DR and DQ, strongly co-occurred, TCR associations were difficult to assign to individual alleles. Correlated functional status among segregating V segments might reflect linkage disequilibrium, but an unknown experimental factor could not be ruled out. Sequencing depth was assumed to be roughly uniform across donors in the presence/absence analyses, though that assumption may not hold. The earlier analysis of approximately 590 of the donors excluded approximately 15 rarely observed V segments, including chromosome 9 orphons, because counts were too low. In this cohort, only TCR beta chains were sequenced, and detectable features were limited by the absence of alpha or paired-chain data. The authors suggested that the approach could potentially be extended to other disease states and immunological phenotypes. The sequencing pipeline was judged likely to have produced a cluster of highly shared sequence variants as a technical artifact. A later genetic analysis associated a missense DCLRE1C variant with V-gene and J-gene trimming of TCR beta chains, and an independent cohort replicated the association. Immune exposure information for the cohort was limited to CMV serostatus. Because HLA typing was unavailable for some donors at each locus, only the typed subset was used in association tests. An earlier analysis of approximately 570 of the donors showed that most TCR beta V segments appeared in productive rearrangements either about 87% or about 30% of the time, which broadly matched IMGT annotations. In a later analysis, the rate of TCR association differed among HLA loci, with DRB1 alleles having the most associated TCRs and HLA-C alleles having the fewest. Specific HLA alleles were associated with 18,000 or so TCR beta sequences at a false discovery rate of 0.05 in a later analysis. In both the original and validation cohorts, the classifier was reported to diagnose cytomegalovirus status with high specificity and sensitivity.

In total, 600 or so healthy bone marrow donors made up the cohort. At the time of sampling, all cohort members were nominally healthy, though unrecorded immune exposures were likely present. The donor was CMV seronegative and belonged to the group of 352 seronegative cohort members. Each donor provided a peripheral blood sample, and peripheral blood mononuclear cells were used for TCR beta sequencing. Genomic DNA was extracted from the blood cell samples with the Qiagen DNeasy Blood Extraction Kit. The cysteine opens and the phenylalanine closes a CDR3 of 18 amino acids. Solely the CDR3 DNA is kept, with 54 bases framed from the first base. V loses 3 bases of germline sequence and J loses 4 bases, and the interval between the two ends is 24 bases. Reading the germline V gene gives CDR1 MGHRA and CDR2 YSYEKL. The protocol used for the library was the immunoSEQ multiplex PCR assay. The multiplex PCR relied on a mix of 60 forward primers for TCR Vbeta segments and 13 reverse primers for TCR Jbeta segments. The CDR3 region of rearranged TCR beta genes was amplified from genomic DNA by a multiplex PCR assay. The Illumina HiSeq System was used to sequence the amplified TCR beta libraries as 87-base-pair reads. On the study's bioinformatics: In a later analysis, some 80 million unique TCR beta chains were counted across the roughly 670 repertoires, and around 11 million of these chains were shared by at least two donors. Raw reads were error-corrected and collapsed into unique sequences by a nearest-neighbor algorithm in which closely related sequences were merged to remove PCR and sequencing errors. V, D and J gene segments were assigned by aligning CDR3 sequences to IMGT reference sequences. For a sequence to be retained, a match of at least six nucleotides to both a V gene segment and a J gene segment was required. A rearrangement was called productive if the CDR3 had no stop codons and remained in frame with V and J, and every other rearrangement was called non-productive. Following IMGT convention, CDR3 was defined as the stretch from the second conserved V-encoded cysteine to the conserved J-encoded phenylalanine. The earlier analysis of about 590 of the donors excluded sequences that lacked an unambiguous match to a single V gene segment. In an earlier analysis of some 590 of the donors, a V segment was called functional when productive rearrangements were above 56.7%, and segregating when the standard deviation between donors exceeded 5%. A statistical classification framework was developed to diagnose cytomegalovirus status using the catalog of TCR beta chain sequences. A later analysis assigned V and J genes by comparing TCR nucleotide sequences with IMGT/GENE-DB human TR gene sequences. The TCRdist pipeline was used in a later analysis to assign CDR3 sequences and most-parsimonious VDJ recombination scenarios. In a later analysis, each TCR beta chain was defined by its CDR3 amino acid sequence together with its V-gene family, and reads lacking a unique V-gene family were excluded. In a later analysis, some 600 highly shared, low-generation-probability nucleotide sequences were removed to address suspected cross-contamination and a sequencing artifact. For each public chain, a later analysis derived a clonal expansion index from normalized ranks of inferred template counts within each repertoire. In a later analysis, generation probabilities were computed with a VDJ recombination model fitted to out-of-frame rearrangements, and the resulting probabilities were checked against IGoR. Hypergeometric tests were used in a later analysis to score TCR-TCR, TCR-HLA and TCR-CMV co-occurrence, with a repertoire-size bias correction applied to the TCR pairs. A later analysis estimated false discovery rates by permuting HLA or CMV assignments 20 times. In a later analysis, co-occurring TCRs were grouped with DBSCAN, and TCRdist sequence similarity was added when clustering was performed within HLA-allele-positive subsets. Repertoires with fewer than 30,000 or more than 120,000 public chains were left out of co-occurrence clustering, as were a handful of repertoires with anomalous nucleotide sharing. Here the immuneACCESS table is served through TCRdb, limited to in-frame sequences with V and J called. Missing clones are a known gap in these copies; in checked studies unresolved V genes cover under half, and the rest lacks a known reason. Clone size and the V and J calls come from that table; the DNA yielded D and trimming. The sample table records around 210,000 clones; roughly 84% of these occur just once. The ten largest clones represent 0.2% to 0.25% of the sample.

The receptor was isolated from a girl aged 2 to 9 in good health and CMV-seronegative. Sequenced material: PBMCs. This chain is built from TRBV4-1 and TRBJ1-2, with no confident D gene call. CDR3 sequence: CASSHDPERAVVGYGYTF. The DNA reads as follows: TGCGCCAGCAGCCACGACCCCGAGAGGGCGGTGGTGGGCTATGGCTACACCTTC.